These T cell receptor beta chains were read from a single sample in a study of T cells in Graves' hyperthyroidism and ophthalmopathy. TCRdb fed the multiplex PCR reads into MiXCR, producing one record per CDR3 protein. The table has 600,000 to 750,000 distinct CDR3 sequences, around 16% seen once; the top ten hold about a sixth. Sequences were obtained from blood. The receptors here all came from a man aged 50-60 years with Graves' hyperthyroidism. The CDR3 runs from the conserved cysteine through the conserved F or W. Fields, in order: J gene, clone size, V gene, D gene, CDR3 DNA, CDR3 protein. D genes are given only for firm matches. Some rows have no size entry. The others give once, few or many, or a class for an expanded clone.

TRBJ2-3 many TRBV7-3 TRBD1 TGTGCCAGCAGCTCGACAGGGGGCTCAGATACGCAGTATTTT CASSSTGGSDTQYF
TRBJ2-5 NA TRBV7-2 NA TGTGCCAGCAGCGACTTCGGCGAGACCCAGTACTTC CASSDFGETQYF
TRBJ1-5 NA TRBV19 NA TGTGCCAGTAGCATTTCGGGTAGCAATCAGCCCCAGCATTTT CASSISGSNQPQHF
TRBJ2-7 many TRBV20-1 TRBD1 TGCAGTGCTAGACATCCGGGACAGGGCTACGAGCAGTACTTC CSARHPGQGYEQYF
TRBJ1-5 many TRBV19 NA TGTGCCAGTAACCCCCCACGGGGGCGCAATCAGCCCCAGCATTTT CASNPPRGRNQPQHF
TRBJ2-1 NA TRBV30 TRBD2 TGTGCCTGGGAGCGAGCGGGGAGCTCCTACAATGAGCAGTTCTTC CAWERAGSSYNEQFF
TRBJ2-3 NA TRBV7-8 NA TGTGCCAGCAGCGAGGACGTCCACACAGATACGCAGTATTTT CASSEDVHTDTQYF
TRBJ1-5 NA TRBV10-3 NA TGTGCCATCAGTGGCCAAGGAAATCAGCCCCAGCATTTT CAISGQGNQPQHF
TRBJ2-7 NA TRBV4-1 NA TGCGCCAGCAGCCAAGTCCTCGCAGGGAACTCCTACGAGCAGTACTTC CASSQVLAGNSYEQYF
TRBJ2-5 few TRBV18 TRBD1 TGTGCCAGCTCAAACCGGGACAGGGGGCATCGGGAGACCCAGTACTTC CASSNRDRGHRETQYF
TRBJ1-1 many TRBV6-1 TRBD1 TGTGCCAGCATCCGAGCCGGGACAGAGAACACTGAAGCTTTCTTT CASIRAGTENTEAFF
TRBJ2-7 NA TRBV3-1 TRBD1 TGTGCCAGCAGCCAAGAAGGGGGCGGTACGCCCGAGCAGTACTTC CASSQEGGGTPEQYF
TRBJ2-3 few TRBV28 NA TGTGCCTGCAGATATCTAGGGGGCACAGATACGCAGTATTTT CACRYLGGTDTQYF
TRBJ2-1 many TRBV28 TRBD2 TGTGCCAGCAGTCTAGCGGGAATGTCCTACAATGAGCAGTTCTTC CASSLAGMSYNEQFF
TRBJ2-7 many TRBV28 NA NA CASSTSTGPSSYEQYF
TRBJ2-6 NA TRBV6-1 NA TGTGCCAGCCGCACAGATTCTGGGGCCAACGTCCTGACTTTC CASRTDSGANVLTF
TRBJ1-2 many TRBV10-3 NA TGTGCCATCAGTGAGTCGAACAGCAACCGAAACTATGGCTACACCTTC CAISESNSNRNYGYTF
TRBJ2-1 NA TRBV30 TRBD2 TGTGCCTGGAGTGGGGGACTGGAGCGACTAGCGGGAGATTATGAGCAGTTCTTC CAWSGGLERLAGDYEQFF
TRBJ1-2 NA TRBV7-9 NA TGTGCCAGCAGCTTACCGTCGAGCTATGGCTACACCTTC CASSLPSSYGYTF
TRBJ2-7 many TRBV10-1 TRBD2 TGCGCCAGCAGTGAAGGAAAACTAGCGGGAGCTCCGCCCGAGCAGTACTTC CASSEGKLAGAPPEQYF
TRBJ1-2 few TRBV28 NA TGTGCCAGCAGTTTAAGGGACTCCTATGGCTACACCTTC CASSLRDSYGYTF
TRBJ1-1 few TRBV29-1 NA TGCAGCGTTGGTGTCAGGTTAGGAGAAGCTTTCTTT CSVGVRLGEAFF
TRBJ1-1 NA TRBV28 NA TGTGCCAGCATCAAACTCGGGGACACTGAAGCTTTCTTT CASIKLGDTEAFF
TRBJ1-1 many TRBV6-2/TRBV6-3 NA TGTGCCAGCAGTTACGCTATGGAGGGCCCCATTTATCTGAACACTGAAGCTTTCTTT CASSYAMEGPIYLNTEAFF
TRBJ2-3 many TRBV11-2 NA TGTGCCAGCAGCTTAGAGGGGATTAGGCAGTATTTT CASSLEGIRQYF
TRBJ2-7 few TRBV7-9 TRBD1 TGTGCCAGCAGCTTACTGTCACAGGGGGCCGGGGAGCAGTACTTC CASSLLSQGAGEQYF
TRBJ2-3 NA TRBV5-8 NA TGTGCCAGCAGCTTGAAGGGGGTCGGCACAGATACGCAGTATTTT CASSLKGVGTDTQYF
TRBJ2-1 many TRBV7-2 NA TGTGCCAGCAGCGCGTACCGGGACAATGAGCAGTTCTTC CASSAYRDNEQFF
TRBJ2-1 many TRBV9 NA TGTGCCAGCAGCGTAGGTGGGCGAGGGCAAAATGAGCAGTTCTTC CASSVGGRGQNEQFF
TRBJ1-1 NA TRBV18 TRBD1 TGTGCCAGCTCTCAGGGACAGGTCCGGAACACTGAAGCTTTCTTT CASSQGQVRNTEAFF
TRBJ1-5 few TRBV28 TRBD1 TGTGCCAGCAGGCCAGACAGGGACAATCAGCCCCAGCATTTT CASRPDRDNQPQHF
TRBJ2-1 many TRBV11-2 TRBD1 TGTGCCAGCAGCTTAGAAGGGGGCTCGAGAACTGAGCAGTTCTTC CASSLEGGSRTEQFF
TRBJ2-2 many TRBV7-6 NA TGTGCCAGCAGCCTCGACGAATACACCGGGGAGCTGTTTTTT CASSLDEYTGELFF
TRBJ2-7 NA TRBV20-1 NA TGCAGTGCTAGAGGGGAAGGGACAAGGACCTACGAGCAGTACTTC CSARGEGTRTYEQYF
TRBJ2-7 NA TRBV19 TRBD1 TGTGCCGGTAGTATGTCGGCAGGGGGCTCCTACGAGCAGTACTTC CAGSMSAGGSYEQYF
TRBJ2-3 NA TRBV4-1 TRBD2 TGCGCCAGCAGCCAGACGGGACTAGCCGACGGGGTGCAGTATTTT CASSQTGLADGVQYF
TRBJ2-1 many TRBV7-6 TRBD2 TGTGCCAGCAGCCCTGGACTAGCGAGCTCCTACAATGAGCAGTTCTTC CASSPGLASSYNEQFF
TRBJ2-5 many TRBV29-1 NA TGCAGCGTTGAAGGGGGCAGGGGGGACGCCGAGACCCAGTACTTC CSVEGGRGDAETQYF
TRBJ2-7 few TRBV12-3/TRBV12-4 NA TGTGCCAGCAGTTTAGGGTCCAGTGGGGTAAACTTC CASSLGSSGVNF
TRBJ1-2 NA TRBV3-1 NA TGTGCCAGCAGCCAGGAAAGGGGTAGTAGGAACTATGGCTACACCTTC CASSQERGSRNYGYTF
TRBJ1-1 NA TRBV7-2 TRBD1 TGTGCCAGCAGCTTAGACAGGGGGGGACGGGCTTTCTTT CASSLDRGGRAFF
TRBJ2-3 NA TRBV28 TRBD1 TGTGCCAGCAGTTTAGACCCCCGGGACAGGGTGCAAGATACGCAGTATTTT CASSLDPRDRVQDTQYF
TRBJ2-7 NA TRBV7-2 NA TGCGCCAGCAGCCAAGTAAGGACGGTTTCCTACGAGCAGTACTTC CASSQVRTVSYEQYF
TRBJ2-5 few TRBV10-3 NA TGTGCCATCAGTGAGAGTTCAGGCGCGTTCCAAGAGACCCAGTACTTC CAISESSGAFQETQYF
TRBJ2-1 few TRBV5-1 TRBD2 TGCGCCAGCAGCCCGATTCCACTAGCGGGAGGTTTCAATGAGCAGTTCTTC CASSPIPLAGGFNEQFF
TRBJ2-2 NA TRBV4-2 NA TGTGCCAGCAGCCAAGCGTTTAGATTGGGCGGGGAGCTGTTTTTT CASSQAFRLGGELFF
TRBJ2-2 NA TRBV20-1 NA TGCAGTGCTCATGGGACTTCTTGGGGCACCGGGGAGCTGTTTTTT CSAHGTSWGTGELFF
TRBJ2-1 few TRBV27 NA TGTGCCAGCAGACCCCACCTGGGGGAGCAGTTCTTC CASRPHLGEQFF
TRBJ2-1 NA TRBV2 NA TGTGCCAGCAGTGAAACAGGCCCCTACAATGAGCAGTTCTTC CASSETGPYNEQFF
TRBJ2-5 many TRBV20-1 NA TGCAGTGCTACATCCGAGAAAGAGACCCAGTACTTC CSATSEKETQYF
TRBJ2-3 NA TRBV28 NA TGTGCCAGCACCTCGGGCACAGATACGCAGTATTTT CASTSGTDTQYF
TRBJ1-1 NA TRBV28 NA TGTGCCAGTGCGGGGACCGAACGGCAAGCTTTCTTT CASAGTERQAFF
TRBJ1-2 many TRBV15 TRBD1 TGTGCCACCAGCAGAGATCTAGGACAGGGTTGGAGCTACACCTTC CATSRDLGQGWSYTF
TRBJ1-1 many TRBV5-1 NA TGCGCCAGCAGCCCCCTAGGGCAGGGGCACACTGAAGCTTTCTTT CASSPLGQGHTEAFF
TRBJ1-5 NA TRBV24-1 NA TGTGCCACCGCGGCGGTTTTAATCCCCTATCAGCCCCAGCATTTT CATAAVLIPYQPQHF